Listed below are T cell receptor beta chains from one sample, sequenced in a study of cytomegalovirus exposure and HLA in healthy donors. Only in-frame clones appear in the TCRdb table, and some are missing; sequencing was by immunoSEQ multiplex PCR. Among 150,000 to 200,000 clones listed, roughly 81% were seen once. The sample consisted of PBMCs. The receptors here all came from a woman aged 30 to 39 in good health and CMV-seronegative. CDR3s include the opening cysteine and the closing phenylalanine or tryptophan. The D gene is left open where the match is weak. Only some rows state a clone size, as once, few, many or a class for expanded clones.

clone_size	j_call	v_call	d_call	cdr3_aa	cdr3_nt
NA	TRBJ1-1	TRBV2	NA	CASSEFRSFSGAEAFF	TGTGCCAGCAGTGAATTTCGCTCGTTTTCAGGGGCTGAAGCTTTCTTT
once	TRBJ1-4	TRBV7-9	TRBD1	CASSFTQGVNEKLFF	TGTGCCAGCAGCTTTACCCAGGGGGTGAATGAAAAACTGTTTTTT
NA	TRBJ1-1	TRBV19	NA	CASSIVGTPTEAFF	TGTGCCAGTAGTATAGTTGGGACACCCACTGAAGCTTTCTTT
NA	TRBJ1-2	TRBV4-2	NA	CASSQDLTADYGYTF	TGTGCCAGCAGCCAAGATCTAACAGCGGACTATGGCTACACCTTC
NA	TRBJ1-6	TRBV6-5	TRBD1	CASSRGTGGRSPLHF	TGTGCCAGCAGTCGGGGGACAGGGGGCAGGTCACCCCTCCACTTT
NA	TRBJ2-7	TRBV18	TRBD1	CASSPPGQGMYEQYF	TGTGCCAGCTCACCTCCGGGACAGGGAATGTACGAGCAGTACTTC
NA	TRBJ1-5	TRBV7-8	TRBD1	CASSSTQGQVSNQPQHF	TGTGCCAGCAGCTCCACCCAAGGACAGGTCAGCAATCAGCCCCAGCATTTT
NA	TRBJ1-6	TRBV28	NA	CASRPQGSNSPLHF	TGTGCCAGCAGACCCCAGGGGAGTAATTCACCCCTCCACTTT
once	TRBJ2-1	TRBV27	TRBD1	CASRSTGTGWLAGNNEQFF	TGTGCCAGCAGATCCACCGGGACAGGGTGGCTCGCGGGCAACAATGAGCAGTTCTTC
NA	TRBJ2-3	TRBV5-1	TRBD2	CASSLLAGTDTQYF	TGCGCCAGCAGCTTGCTAGCGGGGACAGATACGCAGTATTTT
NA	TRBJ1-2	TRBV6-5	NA	CASTIGGSYGYTF	TGTGCCAGCACAATCGGCGGCTCCTATGGCTACACCTTC
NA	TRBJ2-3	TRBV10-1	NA	CASSETEAFTDTQYF	TGCGCCAGCAGTGAGACAGAAGCTTTCACAGATACGCAGTATTTT
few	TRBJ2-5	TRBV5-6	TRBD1	CASSLRQGYVETQYF	TGTGCCAGCAGCTTGAGACAGGGGTACGTAGAGACCCAGTACTTC
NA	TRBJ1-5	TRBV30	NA	CAWADGGRQPQHF	TGTGCCTGGGCCGACGGAGGGAGACAGCCCCAGCATTTT
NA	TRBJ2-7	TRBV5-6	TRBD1	CASSQWTGGEGIRPYEQYF	TGTGCCAGCAGCCAATGGACAGGGGGCGAGGGGATCAGGCCCTACGAGCAGTACTTC
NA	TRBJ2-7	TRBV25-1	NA	CASSQSPGTSHSYEQYF	TGTGCCAGCAGTCAGAGTCCCGGGACAAGTCACTCCTACGAGCAGTACTTC
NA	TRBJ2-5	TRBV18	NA	CASSPSRDWETQYF	TGTGCCAGCTCACCTTCGAGGGATTGGGAGACCCAGTACTTC
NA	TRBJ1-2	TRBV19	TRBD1	CASWDRANYGYTF	TGTGCCAGCTGGGACAGGGCTAACTATGGCTACACCTTC
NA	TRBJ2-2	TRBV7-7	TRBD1	CASSLDRGTGELFF	TGTGCCAGCAGCTTAGACAGGGGGACCGGGGAGCTGTTTTTT
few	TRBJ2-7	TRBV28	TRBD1	CASERDRGSFEQYF	TGTGCCAGCGAAAGGGACAGGGGATCGTTCGAGCAGTACTTC
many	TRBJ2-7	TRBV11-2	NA	CASSFLSGGLNEQYF	TGTGCCAGCAGCTTTCTGTCTGGGGGCCTCAACGAGCAGTACTTC
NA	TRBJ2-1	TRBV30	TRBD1	CAWNTGQGKYEQFF	TGTGCCTGGAATACGGGACAGGGGAAATATGAGCAGTTCTTC
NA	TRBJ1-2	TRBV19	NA	CASSQLNYGYTF	TGTGCCAGTAGTCAACTAAACTATGGCTACACCTTC
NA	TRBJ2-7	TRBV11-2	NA	CASALDQGFYEQYF	TGTGCCAGCGCCCTGGACCAGGGCTTCTACGAGCAGTACTTC
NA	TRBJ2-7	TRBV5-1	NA	CASSPGESSYEQYF	TGCGCCAGTTCCCCAGGGGAGAGCTCCTACGAGCAGTACTTC